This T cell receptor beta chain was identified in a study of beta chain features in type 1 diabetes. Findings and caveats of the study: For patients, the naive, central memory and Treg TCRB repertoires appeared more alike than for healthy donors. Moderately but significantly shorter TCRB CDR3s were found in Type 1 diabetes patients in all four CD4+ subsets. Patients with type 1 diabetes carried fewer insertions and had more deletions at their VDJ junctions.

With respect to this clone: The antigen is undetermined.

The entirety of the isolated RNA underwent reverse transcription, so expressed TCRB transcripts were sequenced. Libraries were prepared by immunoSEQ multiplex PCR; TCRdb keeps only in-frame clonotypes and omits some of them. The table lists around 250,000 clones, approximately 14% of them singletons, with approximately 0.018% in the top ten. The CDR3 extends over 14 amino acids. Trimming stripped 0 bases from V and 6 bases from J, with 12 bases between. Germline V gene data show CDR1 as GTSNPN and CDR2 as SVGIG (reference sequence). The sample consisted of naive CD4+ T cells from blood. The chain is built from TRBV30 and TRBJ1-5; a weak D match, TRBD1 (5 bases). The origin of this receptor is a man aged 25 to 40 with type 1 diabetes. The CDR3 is CAWSVGAGIQPQHF. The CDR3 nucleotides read TGTGCCTGGAGTGTAGGGGCAGGGATTCAGCCCCAGCATTTT.